The clone carrying this T cell receptor beta chain was found a few times. Its target is not known. Germline CDR1 is DFQATT and CDR2 is SNEGSKA (reference sequence). Germline trimming cut 4 bases from V and 5 bases from J; bases unmatched to any gene: 6. This CDR3 is 13 amino acids long. These data originate in a study of vaccination and CD4 T cells after COVID-19. Study background: Convalescent donors were composed of six males and four females, of whom two were Hispanic.

Treatment indicated: roughly 10-day PBMC culture with coronavirus spike peptide pools or control peptides (ViraFEST assay). ViraFEST relied on peptide pools to expand antigen-specific T cells; the TCRs were sequenced afterward. The Oncomine TCR Beta short-read assay was applied to DNA of cultured CD4+ T cells. TCRdb re-called the PCR reads through MiXCR, storing one row per CDR3 protein. The table includes 15,000 to 20,000 distinct CDR3 sequences, approximately 58% detected once. The sequence derives from a human donor with COVID-19. The chain employs TRBV20-1 and TRBJ2-5, with 8 bases matching TRBD2. Source: cultured CD4+ T cells from blood, taken after SARS-CoV-2 vaccination. CDR3 sequence: CSAISGEGETQYF. DNA of the CDR3: TGCAGTGCTATTAGCGGGGAGGGTGAGACCCAGTACTTC.